The T cell receptor (beta chain) described here comes from a study of cytomegalovirus exposure and HLA in healthy donors. About this clone itself: The antigen is not known.

Vbeta (60) and Jbeta (13) primers were used in the PCR. TCRdb's copy holds only in-frame clones and misses some; the assay was immunoSEQ multiplex PCR. The table shows about 190,000 clones, with approximately 80% occurring only once. The V gene lost 4 bases and the J gene lost 0 bases, with 14 bases spanning the gap. This CDR3 comprises 15 residues. Germline assignment: CDR1 SGHRS and CDR2 YFSETQ. Findings of the study overall: A cluster of highly shared sequence variants was likely a sequencing artifact. Donors belonging to an Asian-associated ancestry cluster reportedly showed fewer N-insertions in productive TCRs than the roughly 680-donor mean, according to what a later analysis found.

The receptor's source is a boy aged 2-9 years in good health and CMV-seronegative. The chain carries TRBV5-1 and TRBJ2-7; D might be TRBD1 (6 bases). What was sequenced was PBMCs. The CDR3: CASSQGTQSSYEQYF. The CDR3 DNA is TGCGCCAGCAGCCAGGGGACACAAAGCTCCTACGAGCAGTACTTC. Full variable domain (outside the CDR3, taken from reference TRBV5-1 and TRBJ2-7): KAGVTQTPRYLIKTRGQQVTLSCSPISGHRSVSWYQQTPGQGLQFLFEYFSETQRNKGNFPGRFSGRQFSNSRSEMNVSTLELGDSALYLCASSQGTQSSYEQYFGPGTRLTVT.